The present entry profiles one TCR beta chain with its context. The data were taken from a study of blood T cell repertoires in COVID-19. In the study overall: The samples span acute and convalescent COVID-19 from the United States, Italy and Spain.

Two consecutive negative NP/OP PCR tests, clearance, or resolved symptoms defined Cohort 3 recovery. As handled by the study authors: Nucleated cell counts were estimated from reference gene primer amplification. Produced via immunoSEQ multiplex PCR; TCRdb's table is partial and in-frame only. V and J calls plus clone size are reproduced from that table; the DNA served to infer D and trimming. Of a few hundred thousand clones in the sample, roughly 84% were seen once. This CDR3 spans 13 amino acids. Germline lookup yields CDR1 GTSNPN and CDR2 SVGIG (reference sequence). The V end lost 6 bases, the J end lost 0 bases, and 11 bases lay between the germline ends.

The sample was PBMCs or T cells enriched from blood (not recorded which). The receptor was isolated from a woman in her 30s who had recovered from COVID-19. This chain links TRBV30 with TRBJ1-1; tentatively, D is TRBD1 (5 bases). The CDR3: CACSGYLNTEAFF. CDR3 nucleotide sequence: TGTGCCTGTTCAGGGTATTTGAACACTGAAGCTTTCTTT.